A single sample gave rise to the 27 T cell receptor beta chains below, sequenced in a study of T-cell memory formation after mild COVID-19 (dated by TCRdb to about 2021). The library was built by means of 5' RACE. The sequencing machine was an Illumina NovaSeq 6000. TCRdb trimmed public reads at Q25 via fastp, called clones via MiXCR and kept in-frame beta chains. Identical CDR3 proteins give one entry, which carries the most common genes and DNA. Recorded for this sample are roughly 250,000 distinct CDR3 sequences; 16% of them occurred a single time. More than 20% of the sample lies in the top ten. Sequences were obtained from PBMCs or a T cell subset sorted from them (not recorded which). The receptors were gathered from a young man who had mild COVID-19 (a few samples of this study predate the infection). The sample titles of this study are shuffled in the database, so cell type and time point are left out; the donor was told from shared clones.

In DNA form, the CDR3 reads TGTGCCAGCAGTTACTCGAGAAGACCACCGCGGGAAAAACTGTTTTTT. Amino acids: CASSYSRRPPREKLFF. The V and J genes are TRBV6-5 and TRBJ1-4, with D unresolved. CDR3 length equals 16 residues. The V and J ends lost 0 bases and 8 bases respectively, with 16 bases between them. CDR1 MNHEY and CDR2 SVGAGI come from the germline V gene.

Ten or more counts support this clonotype. The V gene is TRBV7-9, the J gene TRBJ2-3; the D is unclear. The CDR3 consists of 14 residues. Germline V gives CDR1 SEHNR, CDR2 FQNEAQ (reference sequence). V gave up 3 bases and J gave up 0 bases, with 7 bases separating them. The CDR3 region has the DNA TGTGCCAGCAGCTTGGGGATCAGCACAGATACGCAGTATTTT. Encoded protein: CASSLGISTDTQYF.

This clonotype was recorded a few times. V gene TRBV20-1 combines with J gene TRBJ2-5, with D possibly being TRBD1 (6 bases). V was trimmed by 4 bases and J by 0 bases, leaving 9 bases between them. CDR3 length: 13 residues. Germline CDR1 and CDR2: DFQATT and SNEGSKA (reference sequence). CDR3 nucleotides: TGCAGTGCTATCCGACAGGACCAAGAGACCCAGTACTTC. This sequence encodes CSAIRQDQETQYF.

This clonotype was seen ten or more times. The V call is TRBV7-9, the J call TRBJ2-1; D is ambiguous. Germline V gives CDR1 SEHNR, CDR2 FQNEAQ (reference sequence). V dropped 8 bases and J dropped 6 bases, with 14 bases sitting between them. The CDR3 runs to 13 residues. CDR3 DNA sequence: TGTGCCAGCTCAAAGGAAGTGGTCAATGAGCAGTTCTTC. This gives the protein CASSKEVVNEQFF.

This clonotype occurred a few times. The DNA of the CDR3 is TGTGCCTGGATGTTGGGTTCGACAGGGAACGATGGCTACACCTTC. It encodes CAWMLGSTGNDGYTF. The V call is TRBV30, the J call TRBJ1-2; TRBD1 aligns across 7 bases. J gave up 6 bases and V 4 bases, and 14 bases lay outside the gene matches. This CDR3 is 15 amino acids long. Germline values: CDR1 GTSNPN, CDR2 SVGIG (reference sequence). Complete variable domain (other parts from reference TRBV30 and TRBJ1-2): SQTIHQWPATLVQPVGSPLSLECTVEGTSNPNLYWYRQAAGRGLQLLFYSVGIGQISSEVPQNLSASRPQDRQFILSSKKLLLSDSGFYLCAWMLGSTGNDGYTFGSGTRLTVV.

The rearrangement joins TRBV7-9 to TRBJ1-5; TRBD1 is a possible D gene (5 bases). Germline CDR1 SEHNR, CDR2 FQNEAQ (reference sequence). The CDR3 loop spans 12 amino acids. V lost 4 bases and J lost 9, with 10 bases in between. Written as DNA, the CDR3 is TGTGCCAGCAGCTCAGGGATGGGGCCCCAGCATTTT. Encoded protein: CASSSGMGPQHF.

This clonotype was seen only a few times. The chain links TRBV27 to TRBJ1-4, with a tentative D call TRBD1 (5 bases). The germline gives CDR1 MNHEY, CDR2 SMNVEV (reference sequence). The CDR3 runs to 17 residues. V was shortened by 6 bases and J by 0 bases, with 17 bases between the two germline ends. The chain's CDR3 is CASRRRGWVATNEKLFF. In DNA form, the CDR3 reads TGTGCCAGCAGACGGAGGGGCTGGGTAGCAACTAATGAAAAACTGTTTTTT.

This chain joins TRBV4-1 and TRBJ2-1; D may correspond to TRBD1 or TRBD2 (6 bases each). Germline CDR1 is MGHRA and CDR2 is YSYEKL. The ends were cut back, 1 base at V and 2 bases at J, with 9 bases in the middle. The CDR3 totals 15 residues. In DNA, the CDR3 is TGCGCCAGCAGCCAAGGTGGGGGGCCCTACAATGAGCAGTTCTTC. It specifies CASSQGGGPYNEQFF.

This clonotype was recorded at least ten times. The chain employs TRBV5-5 and TRBJ2-7, with D possibly TRBD1 on 5 matching bases. Germline CDR1 and CDR2: SGHKS and YYEKEE (reference sequence). V was trimmed by 4 bases and J by 5 bases, leaving 13 bases between them. This CDR3 contains 13 residues. The CDR3 region has the DNA TGTGCCAGCAGCCCCGGGCTCAGGGACGAGCAGTACGTC. This translates into CASSPGLRDEQYV.

CDR3 protein: CASSFRYNEQFF. CDR3 DNA: TGTGCCAGCAGCTTTCGTTACAATGAGCAGTTCTTC. The chain couples TRBV5-6 to TRBJ2-1, with D unresolved. CDR1 and CDR2 (germline): SGHDT, YYEEEE. CDR3 size: 12 residues. V lost 2 bases to trimming and J lost 4 bases, with 4 bases between them. Variable domain in full (rest from reference TRBV5-6 and TRBJ2-1): DAGVTQSPTHLIKTRGQQVTLRCSPKSGHDTVSWYQQALGQGPQFIFQYYEEEERQRGNFPDRFSGHQFPNYSSELNVNALLLGDSALYLCASSFRYNEQFFGPGTRLTVL.

The rearrangement joins TRBV20-1 to TRBJ2-7; the D gene is possibly TRBD1 (6 bases). Germline values: CDR1 DFQATT, CDR2 SNEGSKA (reference sequence). V was cut by 6 bases and J by 4 bases, with 10 bases left in between. This CDR3 is built from 11 residues. The CDR3 region has the DNA TGCAGTGCCAAGGGGGTGTACGAGCAGTACTTC. Its protein product is CSAKGVYEQYF.

The chain links TRBV4-2 to TRBJ2-1; D is possibly TRBD1 (7 bases). V dropped 2 bases and J dropped 12 bases, with 17 bases sitting between them. Germline CDR1 reads LGHNA; CDR2 reads YNFKEQ. The CDR3 spans 14 residues. In DNA form, the CDR3 reads TGTGCCAGCAGCCAACTGCACAGGGGAGGAAGGCAGTTCTTC. The encoded protein is CASSQLHRGGRQFF.

This clonotype turned up a few times. The V call is TRBV29-1, the J call TRBJ2-2; maybe TRBD1 (5 bases). The germline CDR1 and CDR2 sequences are SQVTM and ANQGSEA. The CDR3 runs 15 residues. V was clipped by 5 bases and J by 0 bases, with 13 bases between them. In DNA form, the CDR3 reads TGCAGCGTTCTACCGACAGATTCGAACACCGGGGAGCTGTTTTTT. It encodes CSVLPTDSNTGELFF.

This clonotype has at least ten counts. The V gene is TRBV12-3 or TRBV12-4, the J gene TRBJ1-2; D is ambiguous. This CDR3 has 17 amino acids. Trimming pared 6 bases from V and 7 bases from J, leaving 27 bases between. The CDR3 region is CASSLRGIQAGLGGYTF. The CDR3 region has the DNA TGTGCCAGCAGCCTTCGGGGTATTCAGGCTGGCCTGGGTGGCTACACCTTC.

A note on this clonotype: Mismatch with germline at one junction end may stem from a read error. The V and J genes are TRBV29-1 and TRBJ1-1; D is undetermined. The CDR3 extends over 12 amino acids. The germline V gene encodes CDR1 SQVTM and CDR2 ANQGSEA. The CDR3 here is CIVGPGRGEAFF. CDR3 in DNA: TGCATCGTTGGCCCGGGAAGAGGTGAAGCTTTCTTT.

This clonotype was seen a handful of times. The V call is TRBV18, the J call TRBJ2-5; D unclear. Trimming cost V 2 bases and J 4 bases, with 5 bases left between them. CDR1 and CDR2 (germline): KGHSH, LQKENI. The CDR3 runs to 12 residues. The CDR3, as DNA: TGTGCCAGCTCACCAAGGCTAGAGACCCAGTACTTC. It translates to CASSPRLETQYF.

The gene calls are TRBV12-3 or TRBV12-4 and TRBJ1-5, with a tentative D call TRBD1 (5 bases). Trimming stripped 6 bases from V and 7 bases from J, with 13 bases between. The CDR3 contains 13 residues. The chain's CDR3 is CASSRQRRQPQHF. The CDR3 nucleotides read TGTGCCAGCAGCAGACAGCGGAGGCAGCCCCAGCATTTT.

The rearrangement uses TRBV12-5 and TRBJ1-2; maybe TRBD1 (6 bases). The germline V gene has CDR1 LGHNT and CDR2 FRNRAP. The CDR3 runs 16 residues. With 0 bases removed from V and 6 bases from J, the gap between germline ends came to 17 bases. The CDR3: CASGLVLGGLANGYTF. The CDR3 DNA reads TGTGCTAGTGGTTTGGTATTAGGGGGTCTGGCTAATGGCTACACCTTC.

This clonotype was seen a few times. This chain connects TRBV29-1 to TRBJ2-3; TRBD2 might be the D (5 bases). This CDR3 region has 15 residues. Germline values: CDR1 SQVTM, CDR2 ANQGSEA. The germline V and J ends were trimmed by 4 bases and 0 bases, with 14 bases remaining between them. The chain's CDR3 is CSVVAGKGSTDTQYF. The CDR3 region has the DNA TGCAGCGTTGTTGCCGGGAAGGGTAGCACAGATACGCAGTATTTT.

This clonotype was seen more than once but under ten times. This chain joins TRBV20-1 and TRBJ2-7; TRBD1 might be the D (5 bases). The CDR3 loop spans 12 amino acids. Germline V gene data show CDR1 as DFQATT and CDR2 as SNEGSKA (reference sequence). Trimming shortened V by 3 bases and J by 3 bases, and 9 bases separated the two germline ends. This CDR3 reads CSASAGLYEQYF. The CDR3 nucleotides are TGCAGTGCTAGCGCAGGGCTCTACGAGCAGTACTTC.

The DNA of the CDR3 is TGCGCCTCCAATACGGCTCCGGGGGGCCCAGATACGCAGTATTTT. Residues: CASNTAPGGPDTQYF. The chain couples TRBV5-1 to TRBJ2-3, with TRBD2 as a possible D gene (7 bases). CDR1 is SGHRS and CDR2 is YFSETQ in the germline V gene. Between the trimmed V and J ends, which lost 10 bases and 4 bases, there was a span of 22 bases. The length of the CDR3 is 15 residues.

This clonotype was observed a handful of times. The V and J genes are TRBV6-5 and TRBJ1-1; D is uncertain. Germline CDR1 is MNHEY and CDR2 is SVGAGI. V was trimmed by 4 bases and J by 4 bases, leaving 13 bases between them. There are 14 residues in the CDR3. The CDR3 nucleotides read TGTGCCAGCAGTTCCCTAAGGTTGGGCACTGAAGCTTTCTTT. It codes for CASSSLRLGTEAFF.

The chain has TRBV7-9 and TRBJ2-7, with 8 nucleotides matching TRBD2. The germline V gene has CDR1 SEHNR and CDR2 FQNEAQ (reference sequence). V lost 5 bases, J lost 2 bases, and 8 bases stayed unmatched. This CDR3 is 15 amino acids long. CDR3 coding DNA: TGTGCCAGCAGCCCCCCTAGCGGGTCAACCTACGAGCAGTACTTC. Its protein is CASSPPSGSTYEQYF.

The chain carries TRBV7-9 and TRBJ2-3; D possibly corresponds to TRBD2 (5 bases). Trimming pared 1 base from V and 0 bases from J, leaving 14 bases between. This CDR3 has 17 amino acids. The germline gives CDR1 SEHNR, CDR2 FQNEAQ (reference sequence). DNA of the CDR3: TGTGCCAGCAGCTTAGTAGGGCTAGCACCTAGCACAGATACGCAGTATTTT. Protein sequence: CASSLVGLAPSTDTQYF. Variable domain in full (rest from reference TRBV7-9 and TRBJ2-3): DTGVSQNPRHKITKRGQNVTFRCDPISEHNRLYWYRQTLGQGPEFLTYFQNEAQLEKSRLLSDRFSAERPKGSFSTLEIQRTEQGDSAMYLCASSLVGLAPSTDTQYFGPGTRLTVL.

The V gene is TRBV2, the J gene TRBJ1-6; D not certain. Germline-derived CDR1 and CDR2 are SNHLY and FYNNEI. CDR3 length equals 14 residues. V lost 8 bases, J lost 8 bases, and 16 bases lay in between. CDR3 in amino acids: CASLKGGWDSPLHF. CDR3 bases: TGTGCCAGCCTAAAGGGAGGGTGGGATTCACCCCTCCACTTT.

The chain's CDR3 is CASSDSGFSYNEQFF. CDR3 DNA sequence: TGTGCCAGCAGCGACAGCGGGTTCTCCTACAATGAGCAGTTCTTC. This sequence joins TRBV7-3 and TRBJ2-1; weak D call: TRBD2 (6 bases). From germline, CDR1 is SGHTA and CDR2 FQGTGA. The V end lost 5 bases, the J end lost 0 bases, and 11 bases lay between the germline ends. The CDR3 has 15 residues. The variable domain in full, with the rest retrieved from reference TRBV7-3 and TRBJ2-1, is GAGVSQTPSNKVTEKGKYVELRCDPISGHTALYWYRQSLGQGPEFLIYFQGTGAADDSGLPNDRFFAVRPEGSVSTLKIQRTERGDSAVYLCASSDSGFSYNEQFFGPGTRLTVL.

This clonotype was counted a few times. The rearrangement joins TRBV29-1 to TRBJ2-5, with D tentatively TRBD1 (6 bases). Trimming took 6 bases from V and 5 from J, leaving 16 bases between them. Germline V lookup: CDR1 SQVTM, CDR2 ANQGSEA. The CDR3 has 13 residues. As DNA, the CDR3 is TGCAGCGTGATTCAGGGGTTTGGGGAGACCCAGTACTTC. This translates into CSVIQGFGETQYF.